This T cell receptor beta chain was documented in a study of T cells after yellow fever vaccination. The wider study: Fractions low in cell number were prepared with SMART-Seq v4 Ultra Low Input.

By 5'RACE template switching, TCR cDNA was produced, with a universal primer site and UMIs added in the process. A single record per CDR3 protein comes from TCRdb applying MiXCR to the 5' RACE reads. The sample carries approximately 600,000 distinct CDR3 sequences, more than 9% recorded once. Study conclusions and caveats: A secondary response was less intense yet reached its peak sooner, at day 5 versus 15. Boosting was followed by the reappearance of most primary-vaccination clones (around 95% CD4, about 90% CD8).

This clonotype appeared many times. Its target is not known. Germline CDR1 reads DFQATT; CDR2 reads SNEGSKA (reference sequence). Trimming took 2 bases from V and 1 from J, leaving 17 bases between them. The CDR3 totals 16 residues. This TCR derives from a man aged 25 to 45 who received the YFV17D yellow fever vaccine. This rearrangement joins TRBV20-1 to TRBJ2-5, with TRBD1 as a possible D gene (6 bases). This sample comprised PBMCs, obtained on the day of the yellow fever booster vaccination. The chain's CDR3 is CSARHDGQHGQETQYF. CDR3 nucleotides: TGCAGTGCTAGACATGACGGACAGCACGGCCAAGAGACCCAGTACTTC.